This passage covers 8 T cell receptor beta chains from one sample sequenced in a study of beta chain features in type 1 diabetes. What was sequenced were expressed TCRB transcripts, since all of the isolated RNA had been reverse transcribed. Measured with immunoSEQ multiplex PCR; TCRdb has only the in-frame clones, and not every one. The table includes over 150,000 clones, roughly an eighth detected once. The sequenced sample was central memory CD4+ T cells from blood. These receptors all stem from a woman between 18 and 30 years old in good health.

This clone was detected only a few times. The rearrangement uses TRBV18 and TRBJ2-7, with 7 bases identical to TRBD1. Trimming cost V 3 bases and J 5 bases; bases outside gene matches: 4. Looked up from germline, CDR1 is KGHSH and CDR2 is LQKENI. This CDR3 has 13 residues. CDR3 residues: CASSPVDRDEQYF. CDR3 DNA sequence: TGTGCCAGCTCACCCGTAGACAGGGACGAGCAGTACTTC.

This clone was observed a handful of times. The chain uses TRBV19 and TRBJ2-6; D gene ambiguous. This CDR3 is 15 amino acids long. V lost 5 bases and J lost 1, with 9 bases in between. Germline lookup yields CDR1 LNHDA and CDR2 SQIVND (reference sequence). The CDR3 loop reads CASSLGGSGANVLTF. CDR3 bases: TGTGCCAGTAGTCTCGGTGGTTCTGGGGCCAACGTCCTGACTTTC.

This clone was observed a handful of times. The CDR3 nucleotides read TGTGCCAGCTCACTCGGGACAGGGAACACTGAAGCTTTCTTT. This codes for CASSLGTGNTEAFF. The V call is TRBV18, the J call TRBJ1-1; 8 positions match TRBD1. Germline V gene lookup returns CDR1 KGHSH and CDR2 LQKENI. The V segment lost 4 bases and the J segment 1 base; nucleotides outside the gene matches: 2. CDR3 length: 14 residues. Full variable domain (missing parts from reference TRBV18 and TRBJ1-1): NAGVMQNPRHLVRRRGQEARLRCSPMKGHSHVYWYRQLPEEGLKFMVYLQKENIIDESGMPKERFSAEFPKEGPSILRIQQVVRGDSAAYFCASSLGTGNTEAFFGQGTRLTVV.

The V and J genes are TRBV4-2 and TRBJ2-1; 8 bases match TRBD2. Per germline, CDR1 LGHNA and CDR2 YNFKEQ. Trimming at V came to 0 bases and at J to 5 bases, leaving 3 bases not matched to a gene. This CDR3 spans 15 amino acids. The CDR3 protein is CASSQESGSNNEQFF. As DNA, the CDR3 is TGTGCCAGCAGCCAAGAAAGCGGGAGCAACAATGAGCAGTTCTTC.

This clone was detected a few times. J is TRBJ1-1 and V is TRBV18; no clear D. CDR3 length equals 14 residues. Germline values: CDR1 KGHSH, CDR2 LQKENI. V gave up 3 bases and J gave up 1 base, with 9 bases separating them. The CDR3 sequence: CASSPTSGNTEAFF. DNA for the CDR3: TGTGCCAGCTCACCTACTTCGGGGAACACTGAAGCTTTCTTT.

A few counts support this clone. The chain combines TRBV14 with TRBJ1-2; TRBD1 might be the D (6 bases). Trimming pared 4 bases from V and 4 bases from J, leaving 10 bases between. Germline CDR1 and CDR2: SGHDN and FVKESK. The CDR3 loop spans 13 amino acids. The CDR3 nucleotides read TGTGCCAGCAGCCGGGACAATATCTATGGCTACACCTTC. This gives the protein CASSRDNIYGYTF.

In this sample, this clone turned up a few times. CDR3 in DNA: TGTGCCAGCAGCTTAGCGGGAGGCGTACAAGAGACCCAGTACTTC. It specifies CASSLAGGVQETQYF. The chain carries TRBV7-9 and TRBJ2-5, with D perhaps TRBD2 (6 bases). Trimming cost V 0 bases and J 2 bases, with 10 bases left between them. Germline CDR1 and CDR2: SEHNR and FQNEAQ (reference sequence). This CDR3 spans 15 amino acids.

The chain joins TRBV5-1 to TRBJ1-1; D not certain. Germline V gives CDR1 SGHRS, CDR2 YFSETQ. V was shortened by 5 bases and J by 4 bases, with 12 bases between the two germline ends. The CDR3 is made up of 13 amino acids. The CDR3 is CASSPFSGTEAFF. The CDR3, as DNA: TGCGCCAGCAGTCCCTTTTCAGGCACTGAAGCTTTCTTT.